This entry lists 32 T cell receptor beta chains sequenced from one sample in a study of T cells in Graves' hyperthyroidism and ophthalmopathy. Regions amplified from RNA transcripts were the TCR beta CDR3 regions. Primed by the HTBI set, a first-round RT-PCR was run on the TCR CDR3. TCRdb fed the multiplex PCR reads into MiXCR, producing one record per CDR3 protein. This table holds approximately 600,000 distinct CDR3 sequences, around 21% found once. The sequenced material came from blood. These receptors were collected from a man aged 30 to 45 with Graves' ophthalmopathy.

This clonotype appeared a few times. The chain joins TRBV6-1 to TRBJ1-3, with D hard to call. Looked up from germline, CDR1 is MNHNS and CDR2 is SASEGT. This CDR3 has 18 amino acids. V lost 5 bases and J lost 0, with 20 bases in between. The CDR3 region has the DNA TGTGCCAGCAGTCACAAGTCAAGTGTCCGGGGCTCTGGAAACACCATATATTTT. Its translation is CASSHKSSVRGSGNTIYF.

The rearrangement joins TRBV28 to TRBJ2-1, with 8 nucleotides matching TRBD2. The CDR3 totals 17 residues. Looked up from germline, CDR1 is MDHEN and CDR2 is SYDVKM. V trimming: 4 bases; J trimming: 8 bases; junction bases outside the gene matches: 16. The CDR3 loop reads CASSSIPPSGSSYEQFF. The CDR3 DNA is TGTGCCAGCAGTTCCATACCCCCCAGCGGGAGTAGCTATGAGCAGTTCTTC. The whole variable domain, remainder taken from reference TRBV28 and TRBJ2-1, is DVKVTQSSRYLVKRTGEKVFLECVQDMDHENMFWYRQDPGLGLRLIYFSYDVKMKEKGDIPEGYSVSREKKERFSLILESASTNQTSMYLCASSSIPPSGSSYEQFFGPGTRLTVL.

This clonotype was counted many times. V is TRBV7-2 and J is TRBJ2-7; the D gene could be TRBD1 or TRBD2 (6 bases each). Germline assignment: CDR1 SGHTA and CDR2 FQGNSA. The CDR3 sequence is 15 residues long. V was trimmed by 5 bases and J by 2 bases, leaving 16 bases between them. In DNA form, the CDR3 reads TGTGCCAGCAGCCCCCGGAGGGGGAACCCCTACGAGCAGTACTTC. It translates to CASSPRRGNPYEQYF.

This clonotype was recorded at least ten times. The chain links TRBV20-1 to TRBJ2-5; D remains unclear. The CDR3 totals 14 residues. The V end was cut by 4 bases, the J end by 9 bases, with 21 bases between. CDR1 and CDR2 (germline): DFQATT, SNEGSKA (reference sequence). Here the CDR3 DNA reads TGCAGTGCTACCCGCGCCTCCCTAGTTTATTCCCAGTACTTC. Protein sequence: CSATRASLVYSQYF.

This chain joins TRBV12-3 or TRBV12-4 and TRBJ1-2, with D unclear. The CDR3 contains 13 residues. Deletions cut 4 bases from V and 1 base from J, with 7 bases between. The CDR3 sequence is CASSSTLNYGYTF. The CDR3 DNA is TGTGCCAGCAGTTCGACACTTAACTATGGCTACACCTTC.

This clonotype was observed a handful of times. This rearrangement joins TRBV7-9 to TRBJ2-7, with 13 bases that match TRBD2. The J segment lost 4 bases and the V segment lost 5 bases, leaving 11 bases of the junction unmatched. The CDR3 loop spans 17 amino acids. Germline CDR1 and CDR2: SEHNR and FQNEAQ (reference sequence). The CDR3 sequence: CASSHPPGLAGPYEQYF. The CDR3 coding sequence is TGTGCCAGCAGCCATCCCCCGGGACTAGCGGGACCGTACGAGCAGTACTTC.

This clonotype was detected many times. The chain couples TRBV6-1 to TRBJ1-3, with 11 bases that match TRBD1. This CDR3 contains 15 residues. V lost 5 bases and J lost 8; bases outside the gene matches: 8. From germline, CDR1 is MNHNS and CDR2 SASEGT. The CDR3 DNA reads TGTGCCAGCAGTTATTACGGGACAGGGGGAGACACCATATATTTT. Its protein is CASSYYGTGGDTIYF.

This rearrangement joins TRBV12-5 to TRBJ2-7; TRBD1 agrees at 7 bases. The J segment lost 5 bases and the V segment lost 5 bases, leaving 9 bases of the junction unmatched. Germline V CDR1 and CDR2: LGHNT, FRNRAP. The CDR3 has 14 amino acids. CDR3: CASGPGTEGNEQYF. In nucleotides, the CDR3 is TGTGCTAGTGGTCCCGGGACAGAGGGCAACGAGCAGTACTTC.

This clonotype was picked up many times. As DNA, the CDR3 is TGTGCCAGTATGAGAGCCGGAGGAAGTTATAATGAGCAGTTCTTC. Translated, it gives CASMRAGGSYNEQFF. The rearrangement uses TRBV2 and TRBJ2-1; D might be TRBD2 (5 bases). Germline V gene sequence: CDR1 SNHLY, CDR2 FYNNEI. The germline V and J ends were trimmed by 9 bases and 7 bases, with 22 bases remaining between them. The CDR3 contains 15 residues.

This clonotype was seen more than once but under ten times. The chain has TRBV29-1 and TRBJ1-2, with D tentatively TRBD1 (6 bases). Looked up from germline, CDR1 is SQVTM and CDR2 is ANQGSEA. The CDR3 extends over 14 amino acids. V was cut by 4 bases and J by 1 base, with 13 bases left in between. The CDR3 sequence is CSVGRQGNNYGYTF. The CDR3 region has the DNA TGCAGCGTTGGCAGGCAGGGGAATAACTATGGCTACACCTTC.

The chain recombines TRBV7-2 with TRBJ2-3; 7 nucleotides line up with TRBD2. Germline loops: CDR1 SGHTA, CDR2 FQGNSA. The J segment lost 1 base and the V segment lost 3 bases, leaving 7 bases of the junction unmatched. This CDR3 has 16 residues. CDR3 sequence (DNA): TGTGCCAGCAGCTTGTTCAGGGCGGGGGGCACAGATACGCAGTATTTT. Its protein is CASSLFRAGGTDTQYF.

This clonotype was recorded a few times. V usage is TRBV20-1 and J usage is TRBJ2-3, with TRBD2 matching over 10 bases. After removal of 6 bases from V and 5 bases from J, the junction contained 11 bases not matched to a gene. Germline-derived CDR1 and CDR2 are DFQATT and SNEGSKA (reference sequence). This CDR3 has 15 amino acids. CDR3: CSAVSGLAGVDTQYF. The CDR3 nucleotides are TGCAGTGCCGTCTCAGGTCTAGCGGGGGTAGATACGCAGTATTTT.

The chain is built from TRBV9 and TRBJ2-2, with D perhaps given as TRBD1 or TRBD2 (5 bases each). In germline, CDR1 is SGDLS, CDR2 YYNGEE. There are 16 residues in the CDR3. V gave up 0 bases and J gave up 4 bases, with 13 bases separating them. CDR3 DNA sequence: TGTGCCAGCAGCGTAGACGAGGGGTTCGGCACCGGGGAGCTGTTTTTT. This codes for CASSVDEGFGTGELFF.

The chain carries TRBV20-1 and TRBJ1-2, with TRBD1 as a possible D gene (5 bases). The CDR3 extends over 13 amino acids. Per the germline V gene, CDR1 is DFQATT and CDR2 is SNEGSKA (reference sequence). The CDR3 reads CVSPGRGGYGYTF. In nucleotides, the CDR3 is TGCGTCTCCCCGGGAAGGGGCGGCTATGGCTACACCTTC.

There are many counts of this clonotype. The CDR3 loop reads CASSQVGQGGETQYF. The CDR3 bases are TGCGCCAGCAGCCAAGTCGGCCAGGGAGGAGAGACCCAGTACTTC. The chain carries TRBV4-1 and TRBJ2-5, with TRBD2 as a possible D gene (6 bases). This CDR3 region has 15 residues. Germline CDR1 and CDR2: MGHRA and YSYEKL. Trimming removed 1 base at V and 4 bases at J, with 13 bases between.

CDR3 amino acids: CASSLKSLAGGYHNEQFF. CDR3 nucleotide sequence: TGTGCCAGCAGCTTAAAGTCACTAGCGGGAGGGTATCACAATGAGCAGTTCTTC. The chain uses TRBV7-8 and TRBJ2-1; 13 nucleotides line up with TRBD2. CDR1 and CDR2 from the germline V gene are SGHVS and FQNEAQ. The V gene end was trimmed by 2 bases and the J gene end by 5 bases; junction bases not matched to a gene: 9. The CDR3 sequence is 18 residues long.

This clonotype has at least ten counts. V and J are TRBV30 and TRBJ1-1; D might be TRBD1 (5 bases). V was trimmed by 4 bases and J by 1 base, leaving 10 bases between them. The germline V gene encodes CDR1 GTSNPN and CDR2 SVGIG (reference sequence). The CDR3 totals 13 residues. The CDR3 DNA sequence: TGTGCCTGGAAGGCAGGGACGAACACTGAAGCTTTCTTT. Amino acid sequence: CAWKAGTNTEAFF.

This clonotype came up a few times. This rearrangement joins TRBV18 to TRBJ1-1; D is unclear. The germline V and J ends were trimmed by 3 bases and 6 bases, with 17 bases remaining between them. The germline gives CDR1 KGHSH, CDR2 LQKENI. This CDR3 comprises 15 residues. CDR3 amino acids: CASSPGRHDAAEAFF. The CDR3 DNA is TGTGCCAGCTCACCGGGGAGGCATGACGCGGCTGAAGCTTTCTTT. Based on the CDR3 plus reference TRBV18 and TRBJ1-1, the full variable domain is NAGVMQNPRHLVRRRGQEARLRCSPMKGHSHVYWYRQLPEEGLKFMVYLQKENIIDESGMPKERFSAEFPKEGPSILRIQQVVRGDSAAYFCASSPGRHDAAEAFFGQGTRLTVV.

V and J are TRBV12-5 and TRBJ1-2; no reliable D call. V was shortened by 6 bases and J by 5 bases, with 10 bases between the two germline ends. The CDR3 covers 12 residues. Germline lookup yields CDR1 LGHNT and CDR2 FRNRAP. The CDR3 DNA follows: TGTGCTAGTGGCACCGGGTCTTATGGCTACACCTTC. This codes for CASGTGSYGYTF.

This chain connects TRBV20-1 to TRBJ2-1, with 8 positions matching TRBD2. The CDR3 is 16 amino acids. V lost 5 bases to trimming and J lost 7 bases; unmatched junction nucleotides: 16. Germline values: CDR1 DFQATT, CDR2 SNEGSKA (reference sequence). In DNA, the CDR3 is TGCAGTGCTCCCATCCCCCAGCGGGAGACGAGGAATGAGCAGTTCTTC. It codes for CSAPIPQRETRNEQFF.

The chain is built from TRBV14 and TRBJ2-1; D tentatively reads TRBD1 or TRBD2 (5 bases each). CDR1 and CDR2 from the germline V gene are SGHDN and FVKESK. With 8 bases removed from V and 4 bases from J, the gap between germline ends came to 15 bases. The CDR3 is 14 residues long. The chain's CDR3 is CASGPGTKYNEQFF. The CDR3 bases are TGTGCCAGCGGGCCCGGGACCAAATACAATGAGCAGTTCTTC. The variable domain in full, completed from reference TRBV14 and TRBJ2-1, reads EAGVTQFPSHSVIEKGQTVTLRCDPISGHDNLYWYRRVMGKEIKFLLHFVKESKQDESGMPNNRFLAERTGGTYSTLKVQPAELEDSGVYFCASGPGTKYNEQFFGPGTRLTVL.

The genes are TRBV20-1 and TRBJ1-1; maybe TRBD1 (5 bases). CDR1 is DFQATT and CDR2 is SNEGSKA in the germline V gene (reference sequence). The CDR3 runs 15 residues. V was clipped by 1 base and J by 3 bases, with 15 bases between them. The CDR3 coding sequence is TGCAGTGCTAGAGCGGGCGGGACGCCCTACACTGAAGCTTTCTTT. This translates into CSARAGGTPYTEAFF.

This clonotype was counted at least ten times. The V and J genes are TRBV7-2 and TRBJ2-3; D gene ambiguous. The CDR3 is 14 residues long. Germline-derived CDR1 and CDR2 are SGHTA and FQGNSA. Trimming cost V 1 base and J 8 bases, with 13 bases left between them. The CDR3 spells CASSLGGSGSTQYF. The CDR3 region has the DNA TGTGCCAGCAGCTTAGGAGGCTCTGGGTCTACGCAGTATTTT.

The chain has TRBV20-1 and TRBJ2-3, with D possibly TRBD2 on 6 matching bases. Trimming removed 6 bases at V and 4 bases at J, with 23 bases between. The CDR3 contains 16 residues. Germline-derived CDR1 and CDR2 are DFQATT and SNEGSKA (reference sequence). The CDR3 coding sequence is TGCAGTGCCAAGGGGCGGGGAGTGGGGCATTCAGATACGCAGTATTTT. Protein: CSAKGRGVGHSDTQYF.

This clonotype showed up many times. The CDR3 loop is CASSLVGQGADTQYF. The CDR3 coding sequence is TGTGCCAGCAGCTTAGTGGGACAGGGCGCAGATACGCAGTATTTT. The chain links TRBV7-2 to TRBJ2-3, with 9 bases identical to TRBD1. The germline CDR1 and CDR2 sequences are SGHTA and FQGNSA. V was pared by 1 base and J by 4 bases, with 3 bases of the junction left unmatched. The CDR3 has 15 amino acids. The whole variable domain, filled in from reference TRBV7-2 and TRBJ2-3, reads GAGVSQSPSNKVTEKGKDVELRCDPISGHTALYWYRQSLGQGLEFLIYFQGNSAPDKSGLPSDRFSAERTGGSVSTLTIQRTQQEDSAVYLCASSLVGQGADTQYFGPGTRLTVL.

This clonotype has ten or more counts. This chain joins TRBV11-2 and TRBJ2-2; 14 bases are a match to TRBD2. The CDR3 is 15 amino acids. From germline, CDR1 is SGHAT and CDR2 FQNNGV. The V and J ends lost 8 bases and 6 bases, in that order; junction bases with no gene match: 5. This chain's CDR3 is CASRGTSGSAGELFF. The CDR3 nucleotides are TGTGCCAGCCGCGGGACTAGCGGGAGTGCCGGGGAGCTGTTTTTT.

This clonotype was detected many times. The chain has TRBV11-2 and TRBJ1-1; 8 bases align to TRBD1. The CDR3 is 15 residues long. The ends lost 5 bases at V and 0 bases at J; junction bases unmatched: 5. The V gene's germline CDR1 is SGHAT and CDR2 FQNNGV. In DNA form, the CDR3 reads TGTGCCAGCAGCCACGTGGACAGGGTGAACACTGAAGCTTTCTTT. Amino acid sequence: CASSHVDRVNTEAFF.

Points on this clonotype: The junction departs from the called germline gene at one end, perhaps through a read error. V is TRBV20-1 and J is TRBJ1-5; D is unclear. Looked up from germline, CDR1 is DFQATT and CDR2 is SNEGSKA (reference sequence). The CDR3 covers 15 residues. The CDR3 protein is CSARAGLSYNQPQHF. Written as DNA, the CDR3 is TGCAGTGCGAGAGCGGGCCTCTCGTACAATCAGCCCCAGCATTTT.

This clonotype appeared many times. This chain uses TRBV6-1 with TRBJ2-5; D is perhaps TRBD2 (5 bases). CDR1 and CDR2 (germline): MNHNS, SASEGT. The length of the CDR3 is 15 residues. The ends were cut back, 4 bases at V and 5 bases at J, with 17 bases in the middle. CDR3 loop: CASSVGSGRVETQYF. As DNA, the CDR3 is TGTGCCAGCAGTGTAGGATCCGGGCGGGTCGAGACCCAGTACTTC.

The chain recombines TRBV19 with TRBJ1-3, with D hard to call. Between the trimmed V and J ends, which lost 4 bases and 0 bases, there was a span of 1 base. Germline loops: CDR1 LNHDA, CDR2 SQIVND (reference sequence). The CDR3 spans 12 residues. CDR3 protein: CASSTSGNTIYF. CDR3 sequence (DNA): TGTGCCAGTAGTACCTCTGGAAACACCATATATTTT. Filled out from reference TRBV19 and TRBJ1-3, the complete variable domain reads DGGITQSPKYLFRKEGQNVTLSCEQNLNHDAMYWYRQDPGQGLRLIYYSQIVNDFQKGDIAEGYSVSREKKESFPLTVTSAQKNPTAFYLCASSTSGNTIYFGEGSWLTVV.

The chain couples TRBV11-2 to TRBJ1-2; 7 bases match TRBD1. Germline trimming cut 5 bases from V and 3 bases from J; bases unmatched to any gene: 3. This CDR3 comprises 13 residues. Germline V gene lookup returns CDR1 SGHAT and CDR2 FQNNGV. In DNA, the CDR3 is TGTGCCAGCAGCACCGGACAGGACTATGGCTACACCTTC. It is translated as CASSTGQDYGYTF. Using reference TRBV11-2 and TRBJ1-2 for the parts outside the CDR3, the full variable domain is EAGVAQSPRYKIIEKRQSVAFWCNPISGHATLYWYQQILGQGPKLLIQFQNNGVVDDSQLPKDRFSAERLKGVDSTLKIQPAKLEDSAVYLCASSTGQDYGYTFGSGTRLTVV.

This clonotype was found many times. The V gene is TRBV28, the J gene TRBJ1-5, with a possible D match to TRBD1 (5 bases). CDR3 length equals 15 residues. Germline V gene data show CDR1 as MDHEN and CDR2 as SYDVKM. V lost 2 bases to trimming and J lost 5 bases, with 13 bases between them. CDR3 sequence: CASSLTGVGYQPQHF. Here the CDR3 DNA reads TGTGCCAGCAGTTTAACGGGGGTAGGATATCAGCCCCAGCATTTT.